The rows below give T cell receptor beta chains drawn from one sample of a study of somatic mutations in cytotoxic T cells in rheumatoid arthritis. Clones were sequenced by immunoSEQ multiplex PCR, and TCRdb holds only the in-frame ones, with some missing. The data contain about 9,200 clones, 75% to 80% of them seen just once; the ten biggest clones take up approximately 40%. Sequences were obtained from CD8+ T cells sorted from blood. These receptors were taken from an adult with rheumatoid arthritis. Each CDR3 is given with its conserved first and last residue. A D gene is named only where the DNA matches it firmly. Clone size is stated in some rows and not others, as once, few, many or a class when expanded.

>once|TRBV10-3|14|TRBJ1-2|NA
TGTGCCATCAGTTTACAGGGCTCTGGCTATGGCTACACCTTC
CAISLQGSGYGYTF
>NA|TRBV19|14|TRBJ2-6|TRBD1
TGTGCCAGCTTGGACAGGGTTGGGGCCAACGTCCTGACTTTC
CASLDRVGANVLTF
>NA|TRBV30|13|TRBJ1-1|NA
TGTGCCTGGAGTGTACAGGGAGACCCTGAAGCTTTCTTT
CAWSVQGDPEAFF
>NA|TRBV4-2|15|TRBJ2-7|NA
TGTGCCAGCAGCCGAGAAGACAGGCTATTCTACGAGCAGTACTTC
CASSREDRLFYEQYF
>NA|TRBV27|14|TRBJ2-5|NA
TGTGCCAGCAGTCCCCGGGCAGGACAAGAGACCCAGTACTTC
CASSPRAGQETQYF
>NA|TRBV11-2|12|TRBJ1-2|TRBD1
TGTGCCAGCAGCCGGGGACAGGGGGGCTACACCTTC
CASSRGQGGYTF
>NA|TRBV4-2|14|TRBJ1-1|NA
TGTGCCAGCAGCACTTGGGGGGAGACCACTGAAGCTTTCTTT
CASSTWGETTEAFF
>medium-sized|TRBV5-8|14|TRBJ2-1|NA
TGTGCCAGCAGCCTAGAATTATCCTACAATGAGCAGTTCTTC
CASSLELSYNEQFF
>NA|TRBV5-4|16|TRBJ1-2|TRBD1
TGTGCCAGCAGCCCGAATCTCGGACAGGGGCGGTATGGCTACACCTTC
CASSPNLGQGRYGYTF
>NA|TRBV9|13|TRBJ1-1|NA
TGTGCCAGCAGCGTACGGGGGAGCACTGAAGCTTTCTTT
CASSVRGSTEAFF
>NA|TRBV6-1|15|TRBJ1-4|NA
TGTGCCAGCAGTGAAGTGGCCTTGCCTAATGAAAAACTGTTTTTT
CASSEVALPNEKLFF
>NA|TRBV5-4|16|TRBJ2-7|NA
TGTGCCAGCAGCTCCAGCGGGTCCCTCTACTCCTACGAGCAGTACTTC
CASSSSGSLYSYEQYF
>NA|TRBV27|14|TRBJ1-4|NA
TGTGCCAGCAGTTGGGCCGCAGGTTATGAAAAACTGTTTTTT
CASSWAAGYEKLFF
>NA|TRBV6-1|15|TRBJ2-5|TRBD1
TGTGCCAGCAGTGACGGGACAGGGGGCGCAGAGACCCAGTACTTC
CASSDGTGGAETQYF
>NA|TRBV6-5|13|TRBJ2-5|NA
TGTGCCAGCAGCGGGCGGGTCGGGGAGACCCAGTACTTC
CASSGRVGETQYF
>once|TRBV27|13|TRBJ2-3|NA
TGTGCCAGCAGTTTAATTAGGAAAGATACGCAGTATTTT
CASSLIRKDTQYF
>NA|TRBV7-2|11|TRBJ2-7|TRBD1
TGTGCCGCGGGACAGGGCTACGAGCAGTACTTC
CAAGQGYEQYF
>NA|TRBV5-6|18|TRBJ2-1|NA
TGTGCCAGCAGCTTGCTGGTGCTGGCGAGCAGCTCCTACAATGAGCAGTTCTTC
CASSLLVLASSSYNEQFF
>NA|TRBV29-1|15|TRBJ2-7|NA
TGCAGCGTTGAATTGGCAGTGTCCACCTCCTACGAGCAGTACTTC
CSVELAVSTSYEQYF
>NA|TRBV9|14|TRBJ2-7|TRBD1
TGTGCCAGCAGCCCATGGGACAGCTCCTACGAGCAGTACTTC
CASSPWDSSYEQYF
>NA|TRBV11-2|14|TRBJ1-2|NA
TGTGCCAGCAGCTTAGTCGGGGGGACTCTGGGCTACACCTTC
CASSLVGGTLGYTF
>few|TRBV5-4|12|TRBJ2-7|TRBD2
TGTGCCAGCCGAGGGACTAGCAGCGAGCAGTACTTC
CASRGTSSEQYF